These T cell receptor beta chains were read from a single sample in a study of radiation and T cells in renal cell carcinoma. The method was immunoSEQ multiplex PCR; TCRdb's version includes in-frame clones alone and lacks a portion of them. The sample records 110,000 to 150,000 clones, approximately 91% being singletons. Sequences were derived from blood, sampled from a patient whose treatment included radiotherapy and nephrectomy. The source is a woman aged 50 to 60 with renal cell carcinoma. Each CDR3 is given with its conserved first and last residue. The order of the fields is clone size, D gene, V gene, J gene, CDR3 protein, CDR3 DNA. A D gene is named only where the DNA matches it firmly. A row's size may be missing; if present it is once, few, many or a size class.

abundance: few; d_gene: -; v_gene: TRBV5-8; j_gene: TRBJ1-1; CDR3aa: CASSLDGRRENTEAFF; CDR3nt: TGTGCCAGCAGCTTGGATGGCCGTCGAGAGAACACTGAAGCTTTCTTT
abundance: once; d_gene: -; v_gene: TRBV6-5; j_gene: TRBJ1-2; CDR3aa: CASSPRDGTNYGYTF; CDR3nt: TGTGCCAGCAGTCCACGGGACGGAACTAACTATGGCTACACCTTC
abundance: -; d_gene: TRBD1; v_gene: TRBV6-5; j_gene: TRBJ1-4; CDR3aa: CASSYRYRGNEKLFF; CDR3nt: TGTGCCAGCAGTTACCGGTACAGGGGTAATGAAAAACTGTTTTTT
abundance: -; d_gene: TRBD1; v_gene: TRBV10-3; j_gene: TRBJ2-3; CDR3aa: CAISDPGQSTDTQYF; CDR3nt: TGTGCCATCAGTGACCCGGGACAGAGCACAGATACGCAGTATTTT
abundance: -; d_gene: -; v_gene: TRBV5-1; j_gene: TRBJ1-1; CDR3aa: CASSLLSEINGEAFF; CDR3nt: TGCGCCAGCAGCTTGCTATCAGAGATAAATGGTGAAGCTTTCTTT
abundance: -; d_gene: -; v_gene: TRBV13; j_gene: TRBJ2-7; CDR3aa: CASSFGRASYEQYF; CDR3nt: TGTGCCAGCAGCTTCGGCAGGGCCTCCTACGAGCAGTACTTC
abundance: -; d_gene: TRBD1; v_gene: TRBV4-3; j_gene: TRBJ1-1; CDR3aa: CASSQDRQGGVKAFF; CDR3nt: TGCGCCAGCAGCCAAGATCGACAGGGTGGGGTAAAAGCTTTCTTT
abundance: -; d_gene: TRBD2; v_gene: TRBV2; j_gene: TRBJ2-3; CDR3aa: CASTLGGGGIDTQYF; CDR3nt: TGTGCCAGCACCCTGGGGGGGGGAGGGATAGATACGCAGTATTTT
abundance: -; d_gene: -; v_gene: TRBV2; j_gene: TRBJ1-1; CDR3aa: CASSESLYTEAFF; CDR3nt: TGTGCCAGCAGTGAAAGCTTATACACTGAAGCTTTCTTT
abundance: -; d_gene: TRBD2; v_gene: TRBV10-3; j_gene: TRBJ2-2; CDR3aa: CAISLTSGGAEAGELFF; CDR3nt: TGTGCCATCAGCTTGACTAGCGGGGGGGCCGAGGCCGGGGAGCTGTTTTTT
abundance: -; d_gene: TRBD1; v_gene: TRBV5-1; j_gene: TRBJ2-7; CDR3aa: CASSLEGTVSYEQYF; CDR3nt: TGCGCCAGCAGCTTGGAAGGGACAGTCTCCTACGAGCAGTACTTC
abundance: -; d_gene: TRBD1; v_gene: TRBV19; j_gene: TRBJ2-2; CDR3aa: CASRGQGNTGELFF; CDR3nt: TGTGCCAGTAGAGGACAGGGGAACACCGGGGAGCTGTTTTTT
abundance: -; d_gene: -; v_gene: TRBV18; j_gene: TRBJ1-3; CDR3aa: CASSPQTPRDSGNTIYF; CDR3nt: TGTGCCAGCTCACCACAAACTCCCCGGGACTCTGGAAACACCATATATTTT
abundance: -; d_gene: -; v_gene: TRBV9; j_gene: TRBJ1-3; CDR3aa: CASSVGAAGNTIYF; CDR3nt: TGTGCCAGCAGCGTAGGGGCAGCGGGAAACACCATATATTTT